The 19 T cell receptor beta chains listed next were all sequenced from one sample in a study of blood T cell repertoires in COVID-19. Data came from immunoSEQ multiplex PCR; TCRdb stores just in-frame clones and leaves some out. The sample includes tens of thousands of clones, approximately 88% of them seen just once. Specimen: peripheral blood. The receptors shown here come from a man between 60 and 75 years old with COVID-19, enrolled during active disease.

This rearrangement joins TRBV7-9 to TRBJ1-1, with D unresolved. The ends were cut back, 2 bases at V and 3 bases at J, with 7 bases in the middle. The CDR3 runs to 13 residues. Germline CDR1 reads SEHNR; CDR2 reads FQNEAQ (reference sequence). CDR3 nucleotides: TGTGCCAGCAGCTTAAGGCAGGACACTGAAGCTTTCTTT. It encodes CASSLRQDTEAFF.

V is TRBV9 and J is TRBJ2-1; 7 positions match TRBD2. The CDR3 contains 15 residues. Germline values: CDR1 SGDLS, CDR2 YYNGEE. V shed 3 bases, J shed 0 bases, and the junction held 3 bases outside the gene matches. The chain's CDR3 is CASSDGGDSYNEQFF. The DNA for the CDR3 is TGTGCCAGCAGCGATGGGGGGGACTCCTACAATGAGCAGTTCTTC.

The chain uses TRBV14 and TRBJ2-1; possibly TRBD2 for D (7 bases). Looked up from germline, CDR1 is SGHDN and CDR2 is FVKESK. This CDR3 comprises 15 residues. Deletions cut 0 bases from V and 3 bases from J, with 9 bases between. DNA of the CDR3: TGTGCCAGCAGCCAAGAGCGGGGGCACTACAATGAGCAGTTCTTC. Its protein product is CASSQERGHYNEQFF.

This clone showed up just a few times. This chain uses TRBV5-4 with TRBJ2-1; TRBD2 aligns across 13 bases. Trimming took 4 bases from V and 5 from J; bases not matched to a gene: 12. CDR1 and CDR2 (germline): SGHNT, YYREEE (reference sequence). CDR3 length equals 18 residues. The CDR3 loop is CASSPARLAGGGNNEQFF. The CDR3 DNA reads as TGTGCCAGCAGCCCGGCTAGACTAGCGGGAGGCGGTAACAATGAGCAGTTCTTC.

DNA of the CDR3: TGCAGCGGAGGACCTTCAAGCGGAAAACTGTTTTTT. The encoded protein is CSGGPSSGKLFF. The V gene is TRBV29-1, the J gene TRBJ1-4; D gene ambiguous. Germline values: CDR1 SQVTM, CDR2 ANQGSEA. Trimming shortened V by 7 bases and J by 10 bases, and 16 bases separated the two germline ends. This CDR3 spans 12 amino acids.

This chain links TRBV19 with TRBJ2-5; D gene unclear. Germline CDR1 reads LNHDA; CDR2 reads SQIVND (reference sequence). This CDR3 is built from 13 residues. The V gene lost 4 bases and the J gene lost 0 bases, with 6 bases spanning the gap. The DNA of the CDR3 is TGTGCCAGTAGTACGACAAACCAAGAGACCCAGTACTTC. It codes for CASSTTNQETQYF.

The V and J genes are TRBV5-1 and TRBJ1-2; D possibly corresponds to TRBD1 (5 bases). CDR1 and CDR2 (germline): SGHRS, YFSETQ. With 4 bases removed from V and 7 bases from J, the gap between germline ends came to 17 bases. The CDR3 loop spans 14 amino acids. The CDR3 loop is CASSADSAWGGYTF. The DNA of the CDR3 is TGCGCCAGCAGCGCCGACAGCGCCTGGGGTGGCTACACCTTC.

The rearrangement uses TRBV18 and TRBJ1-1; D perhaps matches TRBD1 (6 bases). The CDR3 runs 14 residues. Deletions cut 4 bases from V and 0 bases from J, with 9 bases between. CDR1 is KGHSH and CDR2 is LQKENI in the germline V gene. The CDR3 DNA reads TGTGCCAGCTCACGAGGACAGCTGAACACTGAAGCTTTCTTT. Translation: CASSRGQLNTEAFF.

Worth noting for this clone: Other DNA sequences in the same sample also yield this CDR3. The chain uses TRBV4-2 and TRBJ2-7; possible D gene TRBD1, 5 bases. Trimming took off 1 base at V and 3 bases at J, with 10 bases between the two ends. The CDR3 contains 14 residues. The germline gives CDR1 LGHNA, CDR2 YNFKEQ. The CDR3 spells CASSQGLGDYEQYF. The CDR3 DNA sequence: TGTGCCAGCAGCCAAGGGTTAGGGGACTACGAGCAGTACTTC.

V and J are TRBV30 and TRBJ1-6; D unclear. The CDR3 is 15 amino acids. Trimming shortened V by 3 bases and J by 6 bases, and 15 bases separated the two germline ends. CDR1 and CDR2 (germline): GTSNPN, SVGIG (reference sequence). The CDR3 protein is CAWSGLGGINSPLHF. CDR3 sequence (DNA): TGTGCCTGGAGCGGGTTAGGAGGGATTAATTCACCCCTCCACTTT.

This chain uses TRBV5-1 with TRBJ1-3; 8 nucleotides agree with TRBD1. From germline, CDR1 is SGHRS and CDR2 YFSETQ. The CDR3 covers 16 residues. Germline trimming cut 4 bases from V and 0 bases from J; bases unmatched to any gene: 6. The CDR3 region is CASSPGDRTSGNTIYF. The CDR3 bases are TGCGCCAGCAGCCCAGGGGACAGGACCTCTGGAAACACCATATATTTT.

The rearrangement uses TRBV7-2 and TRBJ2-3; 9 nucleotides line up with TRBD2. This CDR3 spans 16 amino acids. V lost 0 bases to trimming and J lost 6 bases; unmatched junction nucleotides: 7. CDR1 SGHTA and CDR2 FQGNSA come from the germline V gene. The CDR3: CASSLASSGRKDTQYF. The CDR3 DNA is TGTGCCAGCAGCTTAGCGTCGAGCGGGAGGAAGGATACGCAGTATTTT.

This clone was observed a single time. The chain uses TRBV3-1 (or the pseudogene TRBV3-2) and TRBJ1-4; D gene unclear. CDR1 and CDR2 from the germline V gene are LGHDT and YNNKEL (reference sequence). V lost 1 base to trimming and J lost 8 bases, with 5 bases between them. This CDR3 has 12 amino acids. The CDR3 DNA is TGTGCCAGCAGCCAAGCGGGGGAAAAACTGTTTTTT. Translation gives CASSQAGEKLFF.

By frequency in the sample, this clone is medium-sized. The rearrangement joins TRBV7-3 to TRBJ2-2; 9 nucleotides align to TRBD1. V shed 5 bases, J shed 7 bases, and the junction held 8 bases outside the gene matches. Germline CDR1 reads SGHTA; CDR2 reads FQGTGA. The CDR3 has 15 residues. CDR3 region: CASSRTGDDDGELFF. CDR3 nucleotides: TGTGCCAGCAGCCGGACAGGGGACGATGACGGGGAGCTGTTTTTT.

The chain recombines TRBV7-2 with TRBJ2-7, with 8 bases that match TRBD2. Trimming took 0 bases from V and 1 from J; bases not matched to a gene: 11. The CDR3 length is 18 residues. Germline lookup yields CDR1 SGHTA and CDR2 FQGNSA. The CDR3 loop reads CASSLALGKREKSYEQYF. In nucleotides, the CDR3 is TGTGCCAGCAGCTTAGCCCTTGGGAAGCGGGAGAAGTCCTACGAGCAGTACTTC.

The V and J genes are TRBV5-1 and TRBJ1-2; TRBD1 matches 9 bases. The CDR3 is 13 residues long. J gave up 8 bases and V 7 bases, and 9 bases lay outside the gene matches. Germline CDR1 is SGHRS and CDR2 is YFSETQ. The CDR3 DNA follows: TGCGCCAGCCGCCCACAGGGGGCGTACGGCTACACCTTC. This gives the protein CASRPQGAYGYTF.

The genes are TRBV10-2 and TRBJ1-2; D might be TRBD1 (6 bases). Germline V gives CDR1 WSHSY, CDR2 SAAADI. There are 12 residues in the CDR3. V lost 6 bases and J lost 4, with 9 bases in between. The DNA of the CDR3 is TGCGCCAGCAGCCTGGACAGCTATGGCTACACCTTC. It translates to CASSLDSYGYTF.

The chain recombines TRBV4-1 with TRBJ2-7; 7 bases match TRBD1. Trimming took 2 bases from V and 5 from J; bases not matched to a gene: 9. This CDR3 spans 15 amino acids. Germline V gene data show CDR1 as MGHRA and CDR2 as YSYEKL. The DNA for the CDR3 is TGCGCCAGCAGCCAACCCCCGACAGGGAACCACGAGCAGTACTTC. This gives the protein CASSQPPTGNHEQYF.

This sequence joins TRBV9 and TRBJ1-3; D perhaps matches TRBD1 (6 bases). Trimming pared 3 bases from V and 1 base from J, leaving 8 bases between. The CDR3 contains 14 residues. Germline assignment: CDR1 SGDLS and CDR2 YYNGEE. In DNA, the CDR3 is TGTGCCAGCAGCGACAGGGCGTCTGGAAACACCATATATTTT. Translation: CASSDRASGNTIYF.